The 31 T cell receptor beta chains below were found in one sample sequenced in a study of blood T cells in healthy people across ages (dated by TCRdb to between 2014 and 2017). The library relied on 5' RACE. Sequencing instrument: Illumina HiSeq 2500. A second PCR of roughly 6 to 12 cycles was performed with a sample-barcoded 5' primer and a J-beta primer mix. The raw public data were reprocessed by TCRdb itself: fastp quality trimming at Q25, MiXCR clonotype calling, in-frame beta chains only. Entries are consolidated by CDR3 protein sequence, retaining the most common genes and DNA. For this sample the table gives over 500,000 distinct CDR3 sequences, of which approximately 52% were detected only once. The biggest ten clones account for roughly 13% of the sample. What was sequenced was blood. The receptors come from an elderly woman in good health.

The chain combines TRBV2 with TRBJ1-6, with TRBD1 as a possible D gene (5 bases). Germline loops: CDR1 SNHLY, CDR2 FYNNEI. The CDR3 is 15 amino acids. Trimming took 8 bases from V and 0 from J, leaving 11 bases between them. CDR3 sequence reads: CASGGSSSYNSPLHF. The CDR3, as DNA: TGTGCCAGCGGGGGTTCGAGCTCCTATAATTCACCCCTCCACTTT.

In DNA, the CDR3 is TGTGCCAGTACCAGAACAGGGATGTATGGCTACACCTTC. As protein: CASTRTGMYGYTF. The rearrangement uses TRBV19 and TRBJ1-2; the D gene is possibly TRBD1 (6 bases). Trimming took 7 bases from V and 5 from J, leaving 14 bases between them. The CDR3 consists of 13 residues. The germline V gene has CDR1 LNHDA and CDR2 SQIVND (reference sequence).

The V gene is TRBV2, the J gene TRBJ1-2; D gene ambiguous. V was cut by 6 bases and J by 7 bases, with 12 bases left in between. The CDR3 has 12 residues. Looked up from germline, CDR1 is SNHLY and CDR2 is FYNNEI. The CDR3 loop is CASRYAGAGYTF. CDR3 coding DNA: TGTGCCAGCAGATACGCGGGAGCTGGCTACACCTTC. The full variable domain, in which reference TRBV2 and TRBJ1-2 provide the parts outside the CDR3, is EPEVTQTPSHQVTQMGQEVILRCVPISNHLYFYWYRQILGQKVEFLVSFYNNEISEKSEIFDDQFSVERPDGSNFTLKIRSTKLEDSAMYFCASRYAGAGYTFGSGTRLTVV.

As concerns this clonotype: A read error may produce the germline difference seen at one junction end. The V and J genes are TRBV11-2 and TRBJ2-7; 7 bases are a match to TRBD1. This CDR3 contains 15 residues. Looked up from germline, CDR1 is SGHAT and CDR2 is FQNNGV. The CDR3 loop is CASSLGEGGSYEQYF. The CDR3 coding sequence is TGTGCCAGCAGCTTAGGTGAAGGGGGCTCCTATGAGCAGTACTTC.

The chain uses TRBV27 and TRBJ2-1; D is perhaps TRBD1 (5 bases). There are 15 residues in the CDR3. V lost 4 bases to trimming and J lost 10 bases, with 20 bases between them. Germline CDR1 MNHEY, CDR2 SMNVEV (reference sequence). CDR3 loop: CASSSYPRANREQFF. CDR3 in DNA: TGTGCCAGCAGTTCCTACCCAAGGGCCAACAGGGAGCAGTTCTTC.

The chain carries TRBV4-1 and TRBJ2-3, with 11 positions matching TRBD2. The CDR3 is 18 residues long. V shed 0 bases, J shed 0 bases, and the junction held 5 bases outside the gene matches. Germline V gene data show CDR1 as MGHRA and CDR2 as YSYEKL. The CDR3 nucleotides read TGCGCCAGCAGCCAAGAGGGGCTAGCGGGGGGTAGCACAGATACGCAGTATTTT. It encodes CASSQEGLAGGSTDTQYF.

V is TRBV5-1 and J is TRBJ2-7; TRBD1 matches 8 bases. V dropped 4 bases and J dropped 3; count of bases not matched to a gene: 6. Germline V gene data show CDR1 as SGHRS and CDR2 as YFSETQ. This CDR3 is built from 14 residues. CDR3 DNA: TGCGCCAGCAGCCGACATACAGGGGGCTACGAGCAGTACTTC. Translating gives CASSRHTGGYEQYF.

This clonotype showed up many times. The chain is built from TRBV6-1 and TRBJ2-3, with 7 bases fitting TRBD1. This CDR3 has 16 amino acids. After removal of 1 base from V and 4 bases from J, the junction contained 8 bases not matched to a gene. Germline V gives CDR1 MNHNS, CDR2 SASEGT. CDR3 residues: CASSEGDRAYADTQYF. CDR3 DNA sequence: TGTGCCAGCAGTGAAGGCGACAGGGCCTACGCAGATACGCAGTATTTT.

This clonotype was counted only a few times. This chain connects TRBV25-1 to TRBJ2-3; 8 bases are shared with TRBD1. V gave up 3 bases and J gave up 0 bases; unmatched junction bases: 5. CDR1 MGHDK and CDR2 SYGVNS come from the germline V gene. The CDR3 is 16 amino acids. In nucleotides, the CDR3 is TGTGCCAGCAGTGACTATGGACAGGGAAGCACAGATACGCAGTATTTT. Amino acid sequence: CASSDYGQGSTDTQYF.

This chain uses TRBV27 with TRBJ2-1; D call uncertain. The J call is doubtful: the DNA matches TRBJ2-7 better. Germline assignment: CDR1 MNHEY and CDR2 SMNVEV (reference sequence). The CDR3 length is 13 residues. The CDR3 region is CASSSDPTWKQYF. CDR3 DNA sequence: TGTGCCAGCAGTTCAGACCCCACCTGGAAGCAGTACTTC.

The table lists this clonotype with many counts. A read error may be the cause here, since a much bigger clone is one base away. The rearrangement links TRBV6-6 to TRBJ2-5; 9 bases fit TRBD1. CDR1 and CDR2 from the germline V gene are MNHNY and SVGAGI (reference sequence). The J segment lost 2 bases and the V segment lost 2 bases, leaving 0 bases of the junction unmatched. The CDR3 is made up of 14 amino acids. CDR3 sequence (DNA): TGTGCCAGCAGTTACGGGACAGGGCAAGAGACCCAGTACTTC. Translated, it gives CASSYGTGQETQYF.

The chain employs TRBV9 and TRBJ2-1; the D is unclear. The CDR3 consists of 17 residues. Germline CDR1 is SGDLS and CDR2 is YYNGEE. Deletions cut 2 bases from V and 3 bases from J, with 18 bases between. The CDR3 loop reads CASSVPEHNYHYNEQFF. As DNA, the CDR3 is TGTGCCAGCAGCGTCCCCGAGCACAACTACCACTACAATGAGCAGTTCTTC.

The chain carries TRBV14 and TRBJ2-2, with D tentatively TRBD1 (5 bases). Germline loops: CDR1 SGHDN, CDR2 FVKESK. Trimming took off 2 bases at V and 3 bases at J, with 13 bases between the two ends. This CDR3 has 16 amino acids. This CDR3 reads CASSQQDTSDTGELFF. CDR3 bases: TGTGCCAGCAGCCAACAGGACACGTCGGACACCGGGGAGCTGTTTTTT.

The sample holds a few counts of this clonotype. The chain couples TRBV2 to TRBJ2-1; possibly TRBD1 or TRBD2 for D (6 bases each). Germline-derived CDR1 and CDR2 are SNHLY and FYNNEI. The length of the CDR3 is 15 residues. With 5 bases removed from V and 4 bases from J, the gap between germline ends came to 15 bases. The CDR3 here is CASSQLGGGYNEQFF. The CDR3 DNA is TGTGCCAGCAGTCAACTGGGGGGCGGTTACAATGAGCAGTTCTTC.

At least ten counts were recorded for this clonotype. The V and J genes are TRBV20-1 and TRBJ2-7; possible D gene TRBD2, 6 bases. Germline CDR1 is DFQATT and CDR2 is SNEGSKA (reference sequence). V shed 6 bases and J shed 4 bases, with 13 bases lying between them. The CDR3 is made up of 12 amino acids. DNA of the CDR3: TGCAGTGCCTTAGGGAGGAGTTACGAGCAGTACTTC. This encodes CSALGRSYEQYF.

This clonotype turned up a few times. J is TRBJ1-6 and V is TRBV15; D call uncertain. CDR3 length equals 14 residues. CDR1 is LNHNV, CDR2 YYDKDF, per germline (reference sequence). The ends were cut back, 5 bases at V and 8 bases at J, with 13 bases in the middle. CDR3 loop: CATSDRALDSPLHF. In nucleotides, the CDR3 is TGTGCCACCAGCGACCGCGCACTTGATTCACCCCTCCACTTT.

In this sample, this clonotype turned up many times. V and J are TRBV20-1 and TRBJ2-1; the match to TRBD2 covers 7 bases. CDR1 DFQATT and CDR2 SNEGSKA come from the germline V gene (reference sequence). This CDR3 has 11 residues. V shed 5 bases and J 10 bases; nucleotides not matched to a gene: 5. The DNA of the CDR3 is TGCAGTGCTCATGCGGGAGTAGAGCAGTTCTTC. Encoded protein: CSAHAGVEQFF.

In regard to this clonotype: This may be a read error: a much more frequent sequence differs by one nucleotide. The V and J genes are TRBV20-1 and TRBJ2-1, with TRBD2 matching over 14 bases. The germline gives CDR1 DFQATT, CDR2 SNEGSKA (reference sequence). The CDR3 is made up of 16 amino acids. The CDR3 sequence: CSARGLAGGEYKEQFF. The CDR3 DNA is TGCAGTGCTAGAGGACTAGCGGGAGGGGAGTACAAGGAGCAGTTCTTC.

This clonotype was seen only once. The chain combines TRBV15 with TRBJ2-7; TRBD2 agrees at 7 bases. Trimming removed 0 bases from V and 0 bases from J; junction bases left unmatched: 2. The CDR3 has 15 residues. Looked up from germline, CDR1 is LNHNV and CDR2 is YYDKDF (reference sequence). CDR3: CATSRDPGGSYEQYF. For the CDR3, the DNA is TGTGCCACCAGCAGAGATCCGGGGGGCTCCTACGAGCAGTACTTC.

The chain couples TRBV9 to TRBJ2-1, with TRBD2 matching over 9 bases. The CDR3 extends over 14 amino acids. V gave up 7 bases and J gave up 9 bases; unmatched junction bases: 11. The germline gives CDR1 SGDLS, CDR2 YYNGEE. CDR3 sequence (DNA): TGTGCCAGCGGGACTTCGACTAGCGGAGGTGAGCAGTTCTTC. The encoded protein is CASGTSTSGGEQFF.

The chain employs TRBV20-1 and TRBJ2-6, with D possibly TRBD1 on 6 matching bases. The germline CDR1 and CDR2 sequences are DFQATT and SNEGSKA (reference sequence). V was clipped by 5 bases and J by 0 bases, with 17 bases between them. This CDR3 contains 17 residues. The CDR3 reads CSAETGSPTSGANVLTF. In DNA, the CDR3 is TGCAGTGCTGAAACAGGGAGCCCGACCTCTGGGGCCAACGTCCTGACTTTC.

The J gene is TRBJ2-1, the V gene TRBV14, with D maybe TRBD2 (5 bases). The germline V gene has CDR1 SGHDN and CDR2 FVKESK. Trimming pared 2 bases from V and 0 bases from J, leaving 11 bases between. This CDR3 comprises 16 residues. CDR3 in amino acids: CASSQMEVFSYNEQFF. For the CDR3, the DNA is TGTGCCAGCAGCCAAATGGAGGTCTTCTCCTACAATGAGCAGTTCTTC.

The rearrangement joins TRBV20-1 to TRBJ2-5; D is uncertain. The CDR3 runs to 9 residues. V was trimmed by 6 bases and J by 7 bases, leaving 6 bases between them. In germline, CDR1 is DFQATT, CDR2 SNEGSKA (reference sequence). The CDR3 coding sequence is TGCAGTGCCCGGAGGACCCAGTACTTC. The encoded protein is CSARRTQYF.

The chain combines TRBV7-9 with TRBJ2-1; 10 bases agree with TRBD1. This CDR3 has 15 amino acids. Germline V gene lookup returns CDR1 SEHNR and CDR2 FQNEAQ (reference sequence). The J segment lost 5 bases and the V segment lost 5 bases, leaving 6 bases of the junction unmatched. The CDR3 sequence: CASSPGTGVHNEQFF. DNA of the CDR3: TGTGCCAGCAGCCCCGGGACAGGGGTACACAATGAGCAGTTCTTC.

As regards this clonotype: This clone may be a read error of a much larger clone one base away. The J gene is TRBJ2-3, the V gene TRBV12-1. TRBV12-1 is classified as a pseudogene. The CDR3 has 14 residues. CDR3: CTSSFATLTDTQYF. CDR3 DNA: TGTACCAGCAGCTTTGCTACCTTGACGGATACGCAGTATTTT.

Points on this clonotype: Possible read error: a much larger clone is one base away. The chain uses TRBV24-1 and TRBJ2-1; TRBD2 matches 11 bases. This CDR3 is built from 17 residues. Germline V gene sequence: CDR1 KGHDR, CDR2 SFDVKD. CDR3 protein: CATRDDTGTSGPNEQFF. The CDR3 nucleotides read TGTGCCACCCGTGACGACACCGGGACTAGCGGCCCCAATGAGCAGTTCTTC.

To note about this clonotype: A read error may explain this, as a much larger clone is one base away. Because the CDR3 is missing its conserved closing phenylalanine or tryptophan, this is likely a read error. The rearrangement joins TRBV7-2 to TRBJ2-7; D is uncertain. The CDR3 runs to 12 residues. V lost 5 bases and J lost 3, with 8 bases in between. CDR1 SGHTA and CDR2 FQGNSA come from the germline V gene. The DNA of the CDR3 is TGTGCCAGCAGCCCAGAGAGCTACGAGCAGTACTTA. Protein sequence: CASSPESYEQYL.

The V gene is TRBV5-1, the J gene TRBJ2-2, with a tentative D call TRBD1 (5 bases). Germline values: CDR1 SGHRS, CDR2 YFSETQ. Between the trimmed V and J ends, which lost 1 base and 3 bases, there was a span of 13 bases. CDR3 length: 16 amino acids. CDR3 loop: CASSLLQGVDTGELFF. The CDR3 DNA reads as TGCGCCAGCAGCTTGTTGCAGGGCGTGGACACCGGGGAGCTGTTTTTT.

In regard to this clonotype: The junction departs from germline at one end; a sequencing error may be responsible. The chain has TRBV6-1 and TRBJ2-1, with unresolved D. This CDR3 spans 13 amino acids. Germline values: CDR1 MNHNS, CDR2 SASEGT. As DNA, the CDR3 is TGTGCCATCAGTTTTTCGTTCTACTATGAGCAGTTCTTC. Translating it yields CAISFSFYYEQFF.

The chain employs TRBV6-6 and TRBJ1-2; no firm D call. Germline CDR1 reads MNHNY; CDR2 reads SVGAGI (reference sequence). The CDR3 totals 11 residues. Between the trimmed V and J ends, which lost 10 bases and 4 bases, there was a span of 10 bases. The CDR3 bases are TGTGCCACCTTTCGCGCCTATGGCTACACCTTC. It is translated as CATFRAYGYTF.

Remarks on this clonotype: An end of the junction differs from the germline gene, which may be a read error. J is TRBJ2-1 and V is TRBV7-7; tentative D call: TRBD1 (6 bases). The CDR3 spans 13 residues. The germline gives CDR1 SSHAT, CDR2 FNYEAQ (reference sequence). The CDR3 coding sequence is TGTGCTAGCAGCTTGGCCCAGGGGAATGAGCAGTTCTTC. It specifies CASSLAQGNEQFF.